This TCR beta chain derives from a study of blood T cell repertoires in COVID-19. About the study: Sample material is recorded as cDNA or gDNA derived from T cells, B-cell-depleted T cells, or PBMCs.

This CDR3 is 13 amino acids long. V lost 1 base, J lost 5 bases, and 7 bases lay in between. Germline V lookup: CDR1 SGHDT, CDR2 YYEEEE. In the source study's methods: Researchers report that nucleated cell counts were estimated from reference gene primer amplification. Sequencing used immunoSEQ multiplex PCR; TCRdb keeps in-frame clones, though not all of them. From that table come the V and J calls and clone size; the DNA was used to work out D and trimming. Of fewer than 600,000 clones listed, roughly 90% are singletons. Participant age was roughly 18 to 100 years, and participants resided in about two dozen US areas. Either two negative PCRs, clearance, or symptom resolution qualified Cohort 3 donors as recovered.

The sequencing input was PBMCs or T cells enriched from blood (not recorded which). This chain links TRBV5-6 with TRBJ2-1; perhaps TRBD2 as D (6 bases). The sequence was collected from a woman between 35 and 50 years old who had recovered from COVID-19. The CDR3 region is CASSLPGDNEQFF. CDR3 sequence (DNA): TGTGCCAGCAGCTTGCCGGGGGACAATGAGCAGTTCTTC.